These 25 T cell receptor beta chains came from one sample sequenced in a study of radiation and T cells in renal cell carcinoma. Profiled with immunoSEQ multiplex PCR; TCRdb holds only in-frame clones, not every one. The sample records roughly 130,000 clones, approximately 90% being singletons. Regarding time point: blood 2 weeks post-SBRT. The treatment: 15 Gy SBRT to primary tumor, nephrectomy 4 weeks later. Sequencing used blood, obtained from a patient whose treatment included radiotherapy and nephrectomy. Source of these receptors: an older woman with renal cell carcinoma.

This clone appeared once. The rearrangement joins TRBV5-5 to TRBJ2-3; possibly TRBD2 for D (6 bases). V lost 4 bases, J lost 0 bases, and 9 bases lay in between. Germline CDR1 reads SGHKS; CDR2 reads YYEKEE (reference sequence). The length of the CDR3 is 14 residues. The CDR3 DNA reads TGTGCCAGCAGCCTCGGGACTAGCACAGATACGCAGTATTTT. Protein: CASSLGTSTDTQYF.

V and J are TRBV11-1 and TRBJ1-6; a possible D gene is TRBD1 (5 bases). This CDR3 contains 13 residues. Looked up from germline, CDR1 is SGHAT and CDR2 is FQDESV (reference sequence). V gave up 5 bases and J gave up 10 bases, with 12 bases separating them. The CDR3 region has the DNA TGTGCCAGCAGCCCGACCGGGGCCTCACCCCTCCACTTT. Translating gives CASSPTGASPLHF.

This clone occurred once. This chain connects TRBV7-9 to TRBJ2-1; D remains ambiguous. The V end was cut by 0 bases, the J end by 1 base, with 4 bases between. CDR1 and CDR2 from the germline V gene are SEHNR and FQNEAQ (reference sequence). This CDR3 contains 14 residues. The CDR3 here is CASSLAGSYNEQFF. The DNA for the CDR3 is TGTGCCAGCAGCTTAGCGGGGTCCTACAATGAGCAGTTCTTC. Supplemented by reference TRBV7-9 and TRBJ2-1, the full variable domain reads DTGVSQNPRHKITKRGQNVTFRCDPISEHNRLYWYRQTLGQGPEFLTYFQNEAQLEKSRLLSDRFSAERPKGSFSTLEIQRTEQGDSAMYLCASSLAGSYNEQFFGPGTRLTVL.

V is TRBV9 and J is TRBJ1-3, with 7 bases lining up with TRBD1. CDR1 is SGDLS and CDR2 is YYNGEE in the germline V gene. The ends lost 4 bases at V and 4 bases at J; junction bases unmatched: 8. There are 15 residues in the CDR3. The CDR3 nucleotides read TGTGCCAGCAGCATGCTGACAGGGTCCGGAAACACCATATATTTT. Amino acids: CASSMLTGSGNTIYF. The variable domain in full, completed from reference TRBV9 and TRBJ1-3, reads DSGVTQTPKHLITATGQRVTLRCSPRSGDLSVYWYQQSLDQGLQFLIQYYNGEERAKGNILERFSAQQFPDLHSELNLSSLELGDSALYFCASSMLTGSGNTIYFGEGSWLTVV.

The chain is built from TRBV11-3 and TRBJ1-4; tentative D call: TRBD1 (5 bases). This CDR3 is built from 15 residues. V was cut by 6 bases and J by 0 bases, with 11 bases left in between. The germline V gene encodes CDR1 SGHNT and CDR2 YENEEA. CDR3 region: CASSGGVATNEKLFF. CDR3 nucleotides: TGTGCCAGCAGTGGGGGAGTTGCAACTAATGAAAAACTGTTTTTT.

V gene TRBV7-2 combines with J gene TRBJ1-4; D unclear. The germline V gene encodes CDR1 SGHTA and CDR2 FQGNSA. Trimming removed 3 bases from V and 8 bases from J, with 13 bases in between. CDR3 size: 14 residues. CDR3 sequence reads: CASSLDYKEEKLFF. CDR3 nucleotides: TGTGCCAGCAGCTTGGACTATAAGGAGGAAAAACTGTTTTTT.

J is TRBJ1-1 and V is TRBV5-1; TRBD1 is a possible D gene (5 bases). CDR1 is SGHRS, CDR2 YFSETQ, per germline. Trimming left V 0 bases short and J 5 bases short, with 11 bases between. CDR3 length: 14 amino acids. CDR3 residues: CASSLEGAGTEAFF. CDR3 nucleotides: TGCGCCAGCAGCTTGGAAGGGGCAGGAACTGAAGCTTTCTTT.

This clone was counted a single time. V usage is TRBV4-1 and J usage is TRBJ2-5; D is ambiguous. Germline CDR1 reads MGHRA; CDR2 reads YSYEKL. V lost 0 bases and J lost 4, with 12 bases in between. This CDR3 contains 15 residues. CDR3 nucleotides: TGCGCCAGCAGCCAAGATCAAGGTTTTGGAGAGACCCAGTACTTC. Translating gives CASSQDQGFGETQYF.

The V call is TRBV4-2, the J call TRBJ2-5, with a possible D match to TRBD2 (5 bases). This CDR3 region has 15 residues. V was clipped by 4 bases and J by 0 bases, with 12 bases between them. In germline, CDR1 is LGHNA, CDR2 YNFKEQ. The CDR3 is CASSRSGSYQETQYF. CDR3 in DNA: TGTGCCAGCAGCCGTTCGGGATCGTACCAAGAGACCCAGTACTTC.

The chain combines TRBV6-6 with TRBJ1-6; D is perhaps TRBD1 (5 bases). The V end was cut by 3 bases, the J end by 10 bases, with 19 bases between. In germline, CDR1 is MNHNY, CDR2 SVGAGI (reference sequence). CDR3 size: 16 residues. CDR3 bases: TGTGCCAGCAGTTATAAGGCAGGGAGGTCTGAGTCACCCCTCCACTTT. It is translated as CASSYKAGRSESPLHF.

The genes are TRBV28 and TRBJ2-3; D is perhaps TRBD1 or TRBD2 (5 bases each). Germline V gene lookup returns CDR1 MDHEN and CDR2 SYDVKM. The CDR3 spans 16 residues. V gave up 6 bases and J gave up 5 bases, with 21 bases separating them. As DNA, the CDR3 is TGTGCCAGCAGACCGATGGGACCTCTTAATAAAGATACGCAGTATTTT. Protein product: CASRPMGPLNKDTQYF.

The chain recombines TRBV5-1 with TRBJ1-1, with D unclear. The CDR3 spans 14 residues. Looked up from germline, CDR1 is SGHRS and CDR2 is YFSETQ. V was cut by 0 bases and J by 5 bases, with 11 bases left in between. This CDR3 reads CASSLGGVGTEAFF. The CDR3 DNA sequence: TGCGCCAGCAGCTTGGGCGGGGTAGGGACTGAAGCTTTCTTT.

The chain carries TRBV6-1 and TRBJ1-2; the D is unclear. Germline-derived CDR1 and CDR2 are MNHNS and SASEGT. V gave up 7 bases and J gave up 3 bases, with 12 bases separating them. The CDR3 sequence is 13 residues long. The CDR3 nucleotides read TGTGCCAGCACCCCGGGCAGCTACTATGGCTACACCTTC. Amino acids: CASTPGSYYGYTF.

The rearrangement links TRBV10-3 to TRBJ2-3; the D is unclear. Germline values: CDR1 ENHRY, CDR2 SYGVKD. The CDR3 covers 12 residues. Trimming removed 8 bases from V and 1 base from J, with 7 bases in between. The CDR3 DNA is TGTGCCATCGACACAGGCACAGATACGCAGTATTTT. It is translated as CAIDTGTDTQYF.

The chain employs TRBV28 and TRBJ1-1; possible D gene TRBD1, 6 bases. The germline gives CDR1 MDHEN, CDR2 SYDVKM. Trimming took off 4 bases at V and 8 bases at J, with 11 bases between the two ends. The CDR3 sequence is 12 residues long. The CDR3 DNA follows: TGTGCCAGCAGTTACAGGGCCGAAGAAGCTTTCTTT. Protein sequence: CASSYRAEEAFF.

V and J are TRBV28 and TRBJ1-5; D call uncertain. The CDR3 has 15 residues. The germline V and J ends were trimmed by 6 bases and 4 bases, with 16 bases remaining between them. Germline-derived CDR1 and CDR2 are MDHEN and SYDVKM. In DNA, the CDR3 is TGTGCCAGCAGACCTACATCACGGGAAAATCAGCCCCAGCATTTT. Its translation: CASRPTSRENQPQHF.

The chain links TRBV4-2 to TRBJ2-7, with no clear D. The CDR3 has 14 amino acids. In germline, CDR1 is LGHNA, CDR2 YNFKEQ. V was clipped by 2 bases and J by 4 bases, with 12 bases between them. This CDR3 reads CASSQPDVKYEQYF. The CDR3 DNA reads as TGTGCCAGCAGCCAACCGGACGTAAAGTACGAGCAGTACTTC.

The CDR3 coding sequence is TGCGCCAGCAGCTTTGAGGCAAATGCTAACTATGGCTACACCTTC. It specifies CASSFEANANYGYTF. This rearrangement joins TRBV5-1 to TRBJ1-2; D call uncertain. Germline assignment: CDR1 SGHRS and CDR2 YFSETQ. The CDR3 is 15 residues long. Trimming removed 2 bases from V and 0 bases from J, with 11 bases in between.

V and J are TRBV28 and TRBJ1-1; no clear D gene. Germline CDR1 and CDR2: MDHEN and SYDVKM. Trimming cost V 9 bases and J 2 bases, with 19 bases left between them. This CDR3 contains 15 residues. The CDR3 here is CASSTPTGGNTEAFF. CDR3 bases: TGTGCCAGTTCCACCCCCACGGGCGGAAACACTGAAGCTTTCTTT.

The chain recombines TRBV5-4 with TRBJ2-7; 7 nucleotides match TRBD1. The CDR3 runs 14 residues. Trimming cost V 4 bases and J 0 bases; bases outside gene matches: 4. The germline CDR1 and CDR2 sequences are SGHNT and YYREEE (reference sequence). This CDR3 reads CASSIRGPSYEQYF. The DNA for the CDR3 is TGTGCCAGCAGCATAAGGGGGCCCTCCTACGAGCAGTACTTC.

The genes are TRBV2 and TRBJ2-2; no clear D gene. This CDR3 has 13 amino acids. Germline CDR1 SNHLY, CDR2 FYNNEI. With 7 bases removed from V and 5 bases from J, the gap between germline ends came to 11 bases. This CDR3 reads CASTLLSTGELFF. The CDR3 DNA follows: TGTGCCAGCACCCTCCTTAGTACCGGGGAGCTGTTTTTT.

The CDR3 nucleotides are TGCGCCAGCAGCCTCCGACAGGGTGTTTACGAGCAGTACTTC. Its protein is CASSLRQGVYEQYF. The chain uses TRBV4-1 and TRBJ2-7; 7 positions agree with TRBD1. The V gene's germline CDR1 is MGHRA and CDR2 YSYEKL. The CDR3 extends over 14 amino acids. V was clipped by 4 bases and J by 4 bases; unmatched bases: 7.

This sequence joins TRBV18 and TRBJ2-5; TRBD1 aligns across 7 bases. Trimming took 6 bases from V and 5 from J; bases not matched to a gene: 9. The CDR3 contains 14 residues. The germline V gene has CDR1 KGHSH and CDR2 LQKENI. Here the CDR3 reads CASSPQTGRETQYF. The CDR3, as DNA: TGTGCCAGCTCGCCTCAGACAGGGCGGGAGACCCAGTACTTC.

This clone has a single count. The chain is built from TRBV30 and TRBJ2-5, with 16 bases lining up with TRBD2. The CDR3 covers 12 residues. The V gene's germline CDR1 is GTSNPN and CDR2 SVGIG (reference sequence). Here the CDR3 reads CAQGLAGGPEYF. The CDR3 nucleotides read TGTGCACAGGGACTAGCGGGGGGGCCGGAGTACTTC.

The chain is built from TRBV6-5 and TRBJ1-1; D is unresolved. This CDR3 is built from 16 residues. The germline CDR1 and CDR2 sequences are MNHEY and SVGAGI. V lost 0 bases and J 4 bases, leaving 15 bases between the germline ends. CDR3 coding DNA: TGTGCCAGCAGTTACTCGTTCTTTTCGGGGTTCACTGAAGCTTTCTTT. Translating gives CASSYSFFSGFTEAFF.